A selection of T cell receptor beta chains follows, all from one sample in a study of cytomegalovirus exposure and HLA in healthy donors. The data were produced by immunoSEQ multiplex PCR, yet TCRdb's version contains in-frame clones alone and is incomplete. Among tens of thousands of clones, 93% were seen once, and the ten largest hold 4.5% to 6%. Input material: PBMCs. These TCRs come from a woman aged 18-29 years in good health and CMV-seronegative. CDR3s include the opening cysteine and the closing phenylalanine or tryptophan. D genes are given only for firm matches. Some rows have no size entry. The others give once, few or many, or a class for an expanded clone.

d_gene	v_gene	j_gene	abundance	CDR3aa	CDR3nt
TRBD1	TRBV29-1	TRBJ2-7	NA	CSVVPPDRGYEQYF	TGCAGCGTTGTTCCCCCGGACAGGGGCTACGAGCAGTACTTC
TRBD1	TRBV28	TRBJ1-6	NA	CASSLDRGRVNSPLHF	TGTGCCAGCAGTTTGGACAGGGGGCGGGTGAATTCACCCCTCCACTTT
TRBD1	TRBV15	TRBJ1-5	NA	CATTRTGGSNQPQHF	TGTGCCACCACCAGGACAGGGGGAAGCAATCAGCCCCAGCATTTT
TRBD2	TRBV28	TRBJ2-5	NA	CASRSGLAGSQETQYF	TGTGCCAGCAGATCCGGACTAGCGGGGAGTCAAGAGACCCAGTACTTC
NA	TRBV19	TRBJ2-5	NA	CASSIVPGPETQYF	TGTGCCAGTAGTATAGTGCCGGGTCCAGAGACCCAGTACTTC
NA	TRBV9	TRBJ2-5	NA	CASSGGGDRQETQYF	TGTGCCAGCAGCGGAGGGGGGGACCGCCAAGAGACCCAGTACTTC
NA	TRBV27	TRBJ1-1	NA	CASSLSRSWRNTEAFF	TGTGCCAGCAGTTTATCGCGATCTTGGAGGAACACTGAAGCTTTCTTT
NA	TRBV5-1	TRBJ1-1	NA	CASSLTLPGHQGVNTEAFF	TGCGCCAGCAGCTTAACCCTACCCGGACACCAGGGCGTGAACACTGAAGCTTTCTTT
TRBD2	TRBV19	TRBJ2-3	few	CASSMIEREPYTQYF	TGTGCCAGTAGTATGATCGAGCGGGAGCCTTATACGCAGTATTTT
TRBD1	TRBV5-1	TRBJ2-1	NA	CASSNAGTGNNEQFF	TGCGCCAGCAGCAATGCCGGGACAGGGAACAATGAGCAGTTCTTC
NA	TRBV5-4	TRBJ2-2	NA	CASSGGLLNTGELFF	TGTGCCAGCAGCGGGGGACTTCTGAACACCGGGGAGCTGTTTTTT
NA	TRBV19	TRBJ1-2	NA	CASSLRENYGYTF	TGTGCCAGTAGCCTGCGGGAGAACTATGGCTACACCTTC
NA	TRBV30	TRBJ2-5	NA	CAWVRSRPGQLQETQYF	TGTGCCTGGGTTAGAAGTCGCCCTGGACAGCTCCAAGAGACCCAGTACTTC
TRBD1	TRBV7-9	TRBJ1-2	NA	CASSSGQGKGYTF	TGTGCCAGCAGCTCCGGACAGGGAAAAGGCTACACCTTC
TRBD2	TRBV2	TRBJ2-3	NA	CASSVKAGAGTDTQYF	TGTGCCAGCAGTGTAAAAGCGGGGGCAGGGACAGATACGCAGTATTTT
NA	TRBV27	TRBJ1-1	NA	CASSLSGGTEAFF	TGTGCCAGCAGTTTATCGGGGGGGACTGAAGCTTTCTTT
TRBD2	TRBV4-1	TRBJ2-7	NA	CASSQGLSGPEQYF	TGCGCCAGCAGCCAGGGACTATCGGGACCCGAGCAGTACTTC
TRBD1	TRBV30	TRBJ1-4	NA	CAWGSPNRGGEKLFF	TGTGCCTGGGGGTCCCCGAACAGGGGAGGTGAAAAACTGTTTTTT
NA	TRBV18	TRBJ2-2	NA	CASSPLRKNTGELFF	TGTGCCAGCTCACCTCTGAGGAAGAACACCGGGGAGCTGTTTTTT
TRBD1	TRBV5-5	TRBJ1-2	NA	CASSPGQGHYGYTF	TGTGCCAGCAGCCCGGGACAGGGACACTATGGCTACACCTTC
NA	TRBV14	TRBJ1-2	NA	CASSHTLLVNYGYTF	TGTGCCAGCAGCCATACTTTATTGGTTAACTATGGCTACACCTTC
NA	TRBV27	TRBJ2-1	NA	CASTIRFGLEQFF	TGTGCCAGCACCATCCGTTTTGGACTAGAGCAGTTCTTC
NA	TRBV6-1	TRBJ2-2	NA	CASTRGIGELFF	TGTGCCAGCACCAGGGGCATCGGGGAGCTGTTTTTT
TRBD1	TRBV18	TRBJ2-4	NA	CASSPQGARNIQYF	TGTGCCAGCTCACCGCAGGGGGCGCGGAACATTCAGTACTTC
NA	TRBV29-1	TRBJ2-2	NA	CSAKTANTGELFF	TGCAGCGCAAAGACAGCGAACACCGGGGAGCTGTTTTTT
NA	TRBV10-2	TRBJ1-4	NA	CASSEAEKLFF	TGCGCCAGCAGTGAAGCGGAAAAACTGTTTTTT
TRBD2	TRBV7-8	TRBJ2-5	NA	CASSKWTSGYQETQYF	TGTGCCAGCAGCAAATGGACTAGCGGGTACCAAGAGACCCAGTACTTC
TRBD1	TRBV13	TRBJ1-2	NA	CASSLQGAKGYTF	TGTGCCAGCAGCCTACAGGGGGCGAAGGGCTACACCTTC
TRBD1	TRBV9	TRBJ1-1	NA	CASSGTGTGALNTEAFF	TGTGCCAGCAGCGGTACCGGGACAGGGGCCTTGAACACTGAAGCTTTCTTT
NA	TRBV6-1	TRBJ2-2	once	CASSEGTGYTGELFF	TGTGCCAGCAGTGAAGGTACAGGGTACACCGGGGAGCTGTTTTTT
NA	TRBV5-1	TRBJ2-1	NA	CASSLFVLGGNEQFF	TGCGCCAGCAGCTTGTTCGTCCTGGGGGGAAATGAGCAGTTCTTC
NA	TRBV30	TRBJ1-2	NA	CAWTPLNYGYTF	TGTGCCTGGACTCCCTTGAACTATGGCTACACCTTC
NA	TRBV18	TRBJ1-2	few	CASSPPAGDRYGYTF	TGTGCCAGCTCACCACCGGCAGGGGACCGCTATGGCTACACCTTC
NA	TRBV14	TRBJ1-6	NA	CASSQASSSPLHF	TGTGCCAGCAGCCAAGCTTCGTCTTCACCCCTCCACTTT
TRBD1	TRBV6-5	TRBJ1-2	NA	CASSPDRDYGYTF	TGTGCCAGCAGCCCGGACAGGGATTATGGCTACACCTTC
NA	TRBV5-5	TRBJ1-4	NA	CASSLAPRGFRDEKLFF	TGTGCCAGCAGCTTGGCCCCCCGAGGGTTTAGGGATGAAAAACTGTTTTTT
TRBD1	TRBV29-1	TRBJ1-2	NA	CSVDTGGVGGYTF	TGCAGCGTGGATACAGGGGGCGTCGGGGGCTACACCTTC
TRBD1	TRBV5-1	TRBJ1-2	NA	CASSTAGTGGEGYTF	TGCGCCAGCAGCACCGCTGGGACAGGGGGGGAGGGCTACACCTTC
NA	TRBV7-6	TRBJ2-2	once	CASSLLRTENTGELFF	TGTGCCAGCAGCCTACTCCGGACAGAGAACACCGGGGAGCTGTTTTTT
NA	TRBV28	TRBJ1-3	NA	CATHDKPSGNTIYF	TGTGCCACCCACGACAAACCCTCTGGAAACACCATATATTTT
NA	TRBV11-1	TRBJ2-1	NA	CASSLDRVGRDEQFF	TGTGCCAGCAGCTTAGACCGGGTGGGGCGCGATGAGCAGTTCTTC
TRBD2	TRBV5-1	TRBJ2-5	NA	CASSFASRGEETQYF	TGCGCCAGCAGCTTTGCTTCGCGGGGGGAAGAGACCCAGTACTTC
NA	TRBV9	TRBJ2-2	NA	CASSVAGVGGGELFF	TGTGCCAGCAGCGTAGCTGGGGTAGGGGGCGGGGAGCTGTTTTTT
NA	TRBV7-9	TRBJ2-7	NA	CASSLESFTPTYEQYF	TGTGCCAGCAGCTTAGAATCCTTCACGCCTACCTACGAGCAGTACTTC
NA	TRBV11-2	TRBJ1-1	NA	CASSLIEALEAFF	TGTGCCAGCAGCCTGATTGAGGCCCTTGAAGCTTTCTTT
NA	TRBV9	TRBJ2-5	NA	CASSPGIPRDSQYF	TGTGCCAGCAGCCCCGGGATCCCAAGAGATTCCCAGTACTTC
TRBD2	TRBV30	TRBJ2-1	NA	CTSGNYNEQFF	TGCACTAGCGGGAATTACAATGAGCAGTTCTTC
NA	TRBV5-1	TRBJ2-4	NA	CASSLEFSKNIQYF	TGCGCCAGCAGCCTCGAGTTTTCCAAAAACATTCAGTACTTC
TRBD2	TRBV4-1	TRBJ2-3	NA	CASSQDSGGGTDTQYF	TGCGCCAGCAGCCAAGATTCGGGGGGAGGCACAGATACGCAGTATTTT
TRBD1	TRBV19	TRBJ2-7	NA	CASSLRGTGEHPSSYEQYF	TGTGCCAGTAGTCTCAGAGGGACAGGCGAACATCCTAGCTCCTACGAGCAGTACTTC
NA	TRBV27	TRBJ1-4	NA	CASGDLQGSEKLFF	TGTGCCAGCGGAGATTTACAGGGAAGCGAAAAACTGTTTTTT
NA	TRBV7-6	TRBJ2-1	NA	CASSLLSGNQYNEQFF	TGTGCCAGCAGCTTATTGTCAGGGAATCAATACAATGAGCAGTTCTTC
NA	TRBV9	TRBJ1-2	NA	CASNPAGFPSRYTF	TGTGCCAGCAACCCTGCGGGGTTCCCAAGTCGCTACACCTTC
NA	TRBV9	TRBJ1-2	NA	CASSVGLADGYTF	TGTGCCAGCAGCGTGGGGCTTGCGGATGGCTACACCTTC